A single sample is the source of the 26 T cell receptor beta chains below, sequenced in a study of blood T cell repertoires in COVID-19. Produced via immunoSEQ multiplex PCR; TCRdb's table is partial and in-frame only. The sample contains 150,000 or so clones, 80% to 90% of which appear only once. The specimen was peripheral blood. All receptors derive from a human donor in a cohort sampled during active COVID-19.

The J gene is TRBJ1-2, the V gene TRBV28; D uncertain. Germline V CDR1 and CDR2: MDHEN, SYDVKM. The ends were cut back, 4 bases at V and 8 bases at J, with 11 bases in the middle. This CDR3 comprises 12 residues. Here the CDR3 DNA reads TGTGCCAGCAGTTCGGTCCAACGGGGCTACACCTTC. Translated: CASSSVQRGYTF.

This rearrangement joins TRBV30 to TRBJ2-7, with D possibly being TRBD1 (5 bases). The CDR3 covers 11 residues. CDR1 is GTSNPN and CDR2 is SVGIG in the germline V gene (reference sequence). V dropped 4 bases and J dropped 2 bases, with 6 bases sitting between them. This CDR3 is CAWTGTYEQYF. CDR3 bases: TGTGCCTGGACAGGGACCTACGAGCAGTACTTC.

J is TRBJ2-3 and V is TRBV7-9; no reliable D call. Trimming left V 5 bases short and J 0 bases short, with 12 bases between. Germline CDR1 is SEHNR and CDR2 is FQNEAQ (reference sequence). The CDR3 covers 15 residues. In nucleotides, the CDR3 is TGTGCCAGCAGCGATCAGAGGCCTAGCACAGATACGCAGTATTTT. Residues: CASSDQRPSTDTQYF.

The CDR3 reads CASSDRFADTEAFF. In DNA form, the CDR3 reads TGTGCCAGCAGTGACAGATTTGCGGACACTGAAGCTTTCTTT. The chain couples TRBV27 to TRBJ1-1; weak D call: TRBD1 (5 bases). Germline V lookup: CDR1 MNHEY, CDR2 SMNVEV (reference sequence). V dropped 5 bases and J dropped 3 bases, with 13 bases sitting between them. The CDR3 is 14 residues long.

The chain recombines TRBV9 with TRBJ2-7; perhaps TRBD1 as D (5 bases). Germline values: CDR1 SGDLS, CDR2 YYNGEE. This CDR3 is 14 amino acids long. V lost 0 bases and J lost 2, with 9 bases in between. As DNA, the CDR3 is TGTGCCAGCAGCGTAGTCCCAGGGACCTACGAGCAGTACTTC. This sequence encodes CASSVVPGTYEQYF. The variable domain in full, with the rest retrieved from reference TRBV9 and TRBJ2-7, is DSGVTQTPKHLITATGQRVTLRCSPRSGDLSVYWYQQSLDQGLQFLIQYYNGEERAKGNILERFSAQQFPDLHSELNLSSLELGDSALYFCASSVVPGTYEQYFGPGTRLTVT.

This chain links TRBV30 with TRBJ1-1; D unresolved. The CDR3 contains 13 residues. Germline V gene sequence: CDR1 GTSNPN, CDR2 SVGIG (reference sequence). Trimming removed 3 bases from V and 4 bases from J, with 12 bases in between. The CDR3: CAWSIRPITEAFF. The CDR3 DNA is TGTGCCTGGAGCATCAGGCCTATCACTGAAGCTTTCTTT.

This sequence joins TRBV4-1 and TRBJ1-5; the D gene is possibly TRBD1 (6 bases). The CDR3 has 19 amino acids. V was clipped by 1 base and J by 4 bases, with 23 bases between them. Germline CDR1 reads MGHRA; CDR2 reads YSYEKL. CDR3 nucleotides: TGCGCCAGCAGCCAAGCTCTCCGTGTCGGGGGGGGCGGGAATCAGCCCCAGCATTTT. Translating gives CASSQALRVGGGGNQPQHF.

This clone was counted a few times. V usage is TRBV12-2 and J usage is TRBJ2-2; TRBD1, as called in the table, went unchecked against the DNA. TRBV12-2 is labeled a pseudogene. This CDR3 region has 15 residues. The DNA for the CDR3 is TGTGCAAGTCGCCGGACAGGGAAAAACACCGGGGAGCTGTTTTTT. This sequence encodes CASRRTGKNTGELFF.

The CDR3 reads CSVGQMNTEAFF. In DNA, the CDR3 is TGCAGCGTGGGACAGATGAACACTGAAGCTTTCTTT. The J gene is TRBJ1-1, the V gene TRBV29-1, with 7 bases that match TRBD1. The V gene's germline CDR1 is SQVTM and CDR2 ANQGSEA. Losses at the gene ends were 6 bases for V and 0 bases for J; bases not matched to a gene: 1. CDR3 length: 12 amino acids.

The V gene is TRBV2, the J gene TRBJ2-1; TRBD2 matches 9 bases. Germline trimming cut 7 bases from V and 0 bases from J; bases unmatched to any gene: 13. Germline CDR1 is SNHLY and CDR2 is FYNNEI. The CDR3 covers 18 residues. CDR3 sequence reads: CASIKSLAGDRSYNEQFF. DNA for the CDR3: TGTGCCAGCATCAAGTCTTTAGCGGGAGACCGCTCCTACAATGAGCAGTTCTTC. The full variable domain, in which reference TRBV2 and TRBJ2-1 provide the parts outside the CDR3, is EPEVTQTPSHQVTQMGQEVILRCVPISNHLYFYWYRQILGQKVEFLVSFYNNEISEKSEIFDDQFSVERPDGSNFTLKIRSTKLEDSAMYFCASIKSLAGDRSYNEQFFGPGTRLTVL.

The CDR3 spells CASSSRSRGGTVEAFF. The CDR3 DNA sequence: TGTGCCAGCAGCTCCAGAAGCAGGGGCGGTACGGTTGAAGCTTTCTTT. The V call is TRBV11-2, the J call TRBJ1-1; possibly TRBD1 for D (6 bases). CDR1 and CDR2 (germline): SGHAT, FQNNGV. The CDR3 is made up of 16 amino acids. The ends were cut back, 4 bases at V and 7 bases at J, with 22 bases in the middle.

This chain uses TRBV4-3 with TRBJ2-2; maybe TRBD2 (6 bases). Germline V gene lookup returns CDR1 LGHNA and CDR2 YSLEER. Trimming left V 0 bases short and J 7 bases short, with 18 bases between. This CDR3 is 17 amino acids long. Here the CDR3 reads CASSQDIRGVQIGELFF. Written as DNA, the CDR3 is TGCGCCAGCAGCCAAGATATCCGCGGGGTTCAAATCGGGGAGCTGTTTTTT.

This rearrangement joins TRBV19 to TRBJ2-3; 8 bases are a match to TRBD1. The germline gives CDR1 LNHDA, CDR2 SQIVND (reference sequence). CDR3 size: 15 residues. J lost 7 bases, V lost 1 base, and 7 bases had no gene match. The CDR3 coding sequence is TGTGCCAGTAGTATAGGAGGGACAGGAGTAAATACGCAGTATTTT. This translates into CASSIGGTGVNTQYF.

The chain employs TRBV19 and TRBJ2-2, with a weak D call TRBD1 (5 bases). CDR1 and CDR2 from the germline V gene are LNHDA and SQIVND (reference sequence). V shed 3 bases and J shed 5 bases, with 13 bases lying between them. This CDR3 region has 15 residues. CDR3 DNA: TGTGCCAGTAGTATCTTCCAGGGTGGAACCGGGGAGCTGTTTTTT. It yields the protein CASSIFQGGTGELFF.

J is TRBJ1-5 and V is TRBV7-6; 9 bases fit TRBD1. The CDR3 covers 18 residues. In germline, CDR1 is SGHVS, CDR2 FNYEAQ. V shed 0 bases and J 6 bases; nucleotides not matched to a gene: 12. As DNA, the CDR3 is TGTGCCAGCAGCTTAGCCAGACTAACACAGGGGGCTGGTCAGCCCCAGCATTTT. Translation gives CASSLARLTQGAGQPQHF. Using reference TRBV7-6 and TRBJ1-5 for the parts outside the CDR3, the full variable domain is GAGVSQSPRYKVTKRGQDVALRCDPISGHVSLYWYRQALGQGPEFLTYFNYEAQQDKSGLPNDRFSAERPEGSISTLTIQRTEQRDSAMYRCASSLARLTQGAGQPQHFGDGTRLSIL.

The chain carries TRBV6-5 and TRBJ2-7; a weak D match, TRBD2 (6 bases). V dropped 2 bases and J dropped 3 bases, with 17 bases sitting between them. CDR1 is MNHEY and CDR2 is SVGAGI in the germline V gene. The CDR3 consists of 16 residues. This CDR3 reads CASSYPLGGEGYEQYF. The CDR3 DNA follows: TGTGCCAGCAGTTACCCCTTGGGGGGTGAAGGCTACGAGCAGTACTTC.

This rearrangement joins TRBV28 to TRBJ2-3; 8 nucleotides line up with TRBD1. This CDR3 has 20 amino acids. Germline trimming cut 7 bases from V and 1 base from J; bases unmatched to any gene: 22. CDR1 MDHEN and CDR2 SYDVKM come from the germline V gene. The CDR3 DNA reads TGTGCCAGCACCCCCCTTGAGGCGGGGCAGGGGGCCCGGGGCACAGATACGCAGTATTTT. Translated, it gives CASTPLEAGQGARGTDTQYF.

The chain carries TRBV7-9 and TRBJ1-1; the match to TRBD1 covers 9 bases. V dropped 5 bases and J dropped 6; count of bases not matched to a gene: 7. The CDR3 totals 14 residues. CDR1 is SEHNR and CDR2 is FQNEAQ in the germline V gene (reference sequence). The CDR3 DNA reads TGTGCCAGCAGCGAACAGGGGGCGACCGCTGAAGCTTTCTTT. It specifies CASSEQGATAEAFF. Drawing the rest from reference TRBV7-9 and TRBJ1-1, the complete variable domain is DTGVSQNPRHKITKRGQNVTFRCDPISEHNRLYWYRQTLGQGPEFLTYFQNEAQLEKSRLLSDRFSAERPKGSFSTLEIQRTEQGDSAMYLCASSEQGATAEAFFGQGTRLTVV.

The chain recombines TRBV9 with TRBJ2-2; 9 positions match TRBD2. Germline trimming cut 0 bases from V and 1 base from J; bases unmatched to any gene: 1. Germline V gene lookup returns CDR1 SGDLS and CDR2 YYNGEE. CDR3 size: 16 residues. In DNA, the CDR3 is TGTGCCAGCAGCGTAGAGACTAGCGGGAACACCGGGGAGCTGTTTTTT. Translated: CASSVETSGNTGELFF. The complete variable domain, with remaining parts taken from reference TRBV9 and TRBJ2-2, reads DSGVTQTPKHLITATGQRVTLRCSPRSGDLSVYWYQQSLDQGLQFLIQYYNGEERAKGNILERFSAQQFPDLHSELNLSSLELGDSALYFCASSVETSGNTGELFFGEGSRLTVL.

This chain uses TRBV18 with TRBJ1-2, with 7 bases lining up with TRBD1. Trimming at V came to 3 bases and at J to 4 bases, leaving 5 bases not matched to a gene. This CDR3 is 14 amino acids long. The V gene's germline CDR1 is KGHSH and CDR2 LQKENI. The CDR3 DNA is TGTGCCAGCTCACCGAAGGCAGGGGGCTATGGCTACACCTTC. It encodes CASSPKAGGYGYTF.

J is TRBJ1-5 and V is TRBV6-2 or TRBV6-3; 7 bases are shared with TRBD1. V lost 4 bases and J lost 2; bases outside the gene matches: 2. The CDR3 is 14 residues long. Germline V gene lookup returns CDR1 MNHEY and CDR2 SVGEGT. The CDR3 region is CASSSGQGNQPQHF. The CDR3 DNA reads as TGTGCCAGCAGTTCCGGACAGGGCAATCAGCCCCAGCATTTT.

The CDR3 protein is CASILGAGAAEAFF. CDR3 nucleotide sequence: TGTGCCAGCATCTTGGGGGCGGGCGCGGCTGAAGCTTTCTTT. The chain couples TRBV6-5 to TRBJ1-1; D may be TRBD1 (6 bases). This CDR3 region has 14 residues. Looked up from germline, CDR1 is MNHEY and CDR2 is SVGAGI. V dropped 7 bases and J dropped 6 bases, with 18 bases sitting between them.

This chain uses TRBV7-2 with TRBJ2-1, with no clear D. Germline V CDR1 and CDR2: SGHTA, FQGNSA. The V end lost 2 bases, the J end lost 5 bases, and 7 bases lay between the germline ends. The CDR3 contains 13 residues. CDR3 protein: CASSLMRHNEQFF. In DNA form, the CDR3 reads TGTGCCAGCAGCTTAATGCGGCACAATGAGCAGTTCTTC.

The V gene is TRBV14, the J gene TRBJ2-1, with D unresolved. Trimming shortened V by 2 bases and J by 4 bases, and 15 bases separated the two germline ends. CDR3 length: 16 residues. Germline CDR1 and CDR2: SGHDN and FVKESK. This CDR3 is CASSQLGQSKYNEQFF. The DNA of the CDR3 is TGTGCCAGCAGCCAACTTGGGCAGTCGAAATACAATGAGCAGTTCTTC.

The chain combines TRBV18 with TRBJ1-4; TRBD1 might be the D (5 bases). The CDR3 extends over 16 amino acids. V was trimmed by 5 bases and J by 0 bases, leaving 13 bases between them. CDR1 and CDR2 (germline): KGHSH, LQKENI. The CDR3 reads CASSAVSTATNEKLFF. The CDR3 DNA follows: TGTGCCAGCTCAGCGGTCTCGACAGCAACTAATGAAAAACTGTTTTTT.

Only a few counts were recorded for this clone. The chain combines TRBV6-5 with TRBJ2-1; 13 bases are a match to TRBD2. V lost 5 bases, J lost 7 bases, and 5 bases stayed unmatched. The germline V gene has CDR1 MNHEY and CDR2 SVGAGI. This CDR3 region has 15 residues. CDR3: CASSRLAGGANEQFF. The DNA of the CDR3 is TGTGCCAGCAGTCGACTAGCGGGGGGTGCGAATGAGCAGTTCTTC.